A few counts support the clone carrying this TCR beta chain. Each CDR3 protein is one row after TCRdb ran MiXCR on the RACE reads. The table has 300,000 to 400,000 distinct CDR3 sequences, 6% to 8.5% seen once. This CDR3 has 13 amino acids. Trimming took 3 bases from V and 8 from J, leaving 13 bases between them. Germline V CDR1 and CDR2: MNHEY, SVGEGT. The data belong to a study of human T cells and chemical hapten exposure. Time point indicated: patch test 1, 2 weeks after DPC sensitization. Treatment defined: therapeutic diphenylcyclopropenone sensitization with weekly scalp DPC. The V and J genes are TRBV6-2 or TRBV6-3 and TRBJ1-2; D is ambiguous. Here the sequenced sample was whole blood, taken in connection with sensitization to the hapten diphenylcyclopropenone (DPC). The receptor comes from a woman between 18 and 29 years old with alopecia areata. Some clones in this sample may be carry-over from other donors' samples. The CDR3 nucleotides are TGTGCCAGCAGTTATTTTTATGCGTCCGGCTACACCTTC. It specifies CASSYFYASGYTF.